The clone carrying this TCR beta chain appeared a few times. TCRdb called the 5' RACE reads again in MiXCR, with one record for every CDR3 protein. This sample has under 200,000 distinct CDR3 sequences, with about 9.9% found just once. The record originates from a study of T-cell memory formation after mild COVID-19. The TCR originated in a man aged 18 to 35 who had mild COVID-19 (a few samples of this study predate the infection). Cell type and time point are not known. Material for sequencing was PBMCs or a T cell subset sorted from them (not recorded which).

CDR3: CASSFSSGGDPTDTQYF. CDR3 nucleotide sequence: TGTGCCAGCAGTTTTTCTAGCGGGGGGGATCCGACAGATACGCAGTATTTT. The chain joins TRBV6-5 to TRBJ2-3; 12 positions match TRBD2. J lost 3 bases, V lost 4 bases, and 8 bases had no gene match. Germline CDR1 reads MNHEY; CDR2 reads SVGAGI. This CDR3 is built from 17 residues.